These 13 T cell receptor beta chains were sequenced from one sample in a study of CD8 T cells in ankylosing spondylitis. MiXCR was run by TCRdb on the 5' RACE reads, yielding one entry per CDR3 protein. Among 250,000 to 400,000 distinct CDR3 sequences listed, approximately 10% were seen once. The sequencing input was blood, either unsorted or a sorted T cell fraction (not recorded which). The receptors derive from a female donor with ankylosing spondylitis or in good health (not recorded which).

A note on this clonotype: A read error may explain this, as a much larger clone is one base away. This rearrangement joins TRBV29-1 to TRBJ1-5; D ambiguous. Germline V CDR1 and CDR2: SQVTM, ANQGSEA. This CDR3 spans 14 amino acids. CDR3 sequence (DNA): TGCAGCGTTTCTCGGGAGGGAGGCAATCAGCACCAGCATTTT. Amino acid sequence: CSVSREGGNQHQHF.

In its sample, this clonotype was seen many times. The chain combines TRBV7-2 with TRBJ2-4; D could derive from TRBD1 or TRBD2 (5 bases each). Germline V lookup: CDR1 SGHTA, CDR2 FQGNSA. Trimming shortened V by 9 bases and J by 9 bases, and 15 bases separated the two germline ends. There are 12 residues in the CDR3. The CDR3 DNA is TGTGCCAGTGGAATGTTGGGGGTCATTCAGTACTTC. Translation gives CASGMLGVIQYF.

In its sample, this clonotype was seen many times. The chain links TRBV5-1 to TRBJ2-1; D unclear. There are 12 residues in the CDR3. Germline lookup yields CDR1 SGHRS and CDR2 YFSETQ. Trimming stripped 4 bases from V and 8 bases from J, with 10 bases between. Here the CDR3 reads CASSVYSDEQFF. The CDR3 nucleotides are TGCGCCAGCAGCGTATACTCGGATGAGCAGTTCTTC.

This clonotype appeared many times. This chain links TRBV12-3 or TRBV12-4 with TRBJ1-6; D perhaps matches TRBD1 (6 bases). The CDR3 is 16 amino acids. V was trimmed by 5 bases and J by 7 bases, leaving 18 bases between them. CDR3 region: CASSTPTGMGNSPLHF. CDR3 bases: TGTGCCAGCAGTACCCCCACAGGGATGGGAAATTCACCCCTCCACTTT.

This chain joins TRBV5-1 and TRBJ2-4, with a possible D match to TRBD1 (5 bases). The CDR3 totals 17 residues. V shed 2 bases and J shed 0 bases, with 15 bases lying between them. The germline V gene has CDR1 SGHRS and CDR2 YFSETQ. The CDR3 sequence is CASSFQGPGLAKNIQYF. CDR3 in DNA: TGCGCCAGCAGCTTCCAGGGTCCAGGGCTAGCCAAAAACATTCAGTACTTC. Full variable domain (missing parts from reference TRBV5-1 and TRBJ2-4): KAGVTQTPRYLIKTRGQQVTLSCSPISGHRSVSWYQQTPGQGLQFLFEYFSETQRNKGNFPGRFSGRQFSNSRSEMNVSTLELGDSALYLCASSFQGPGLAKNIQYFGAGTRLSVL.

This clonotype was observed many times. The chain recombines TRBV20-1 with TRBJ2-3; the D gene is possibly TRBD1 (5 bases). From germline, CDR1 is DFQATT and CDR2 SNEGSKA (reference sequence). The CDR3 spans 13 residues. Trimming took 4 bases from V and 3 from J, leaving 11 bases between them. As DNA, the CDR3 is TGCAGTGCTAAAGTTGGGGCAACAGATACGCAGTATTTT. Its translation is CSAKVGATDTQYF.

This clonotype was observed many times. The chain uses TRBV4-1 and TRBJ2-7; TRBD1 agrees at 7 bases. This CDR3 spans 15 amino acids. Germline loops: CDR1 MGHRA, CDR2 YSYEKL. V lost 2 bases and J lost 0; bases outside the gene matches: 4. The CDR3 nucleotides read TGCGCCAGCAGCCAAACCGGGACAGTCTCCTACGAGCAGTACTTC. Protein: CASSQTGTVSYEQYF.

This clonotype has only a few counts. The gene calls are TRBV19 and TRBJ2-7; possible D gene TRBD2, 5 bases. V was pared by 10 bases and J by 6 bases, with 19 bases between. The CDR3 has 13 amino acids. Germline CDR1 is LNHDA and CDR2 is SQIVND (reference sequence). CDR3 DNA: TGTGCCACCCAAAGGAGGCAGGACGGCGAGCAGTACTTC. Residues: CATQRRQDGEQYF.

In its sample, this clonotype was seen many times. CDR3 sequence reads: CASRDGGFSYEQYF. The DNA for the CDR3 is TGTGCCAGCCGGGACGGAGGATTCTCCTACGAGCAGTACTTC. The rearrangement joins TRBV12-3 or TRBV12-4 to TRBJ2-7; D is tentatively TRBD1 or TRBD2 (5 bases each). The V and J ends lost 8 bases and 0 bases respectively, with 14 bases between them. CDR3 size: 14 residues.

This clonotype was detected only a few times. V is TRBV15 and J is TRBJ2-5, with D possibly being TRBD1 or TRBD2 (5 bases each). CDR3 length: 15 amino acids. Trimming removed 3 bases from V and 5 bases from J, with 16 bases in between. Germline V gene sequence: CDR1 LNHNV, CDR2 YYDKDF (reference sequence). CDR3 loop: CATSRATGTRETQYF. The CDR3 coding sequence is TGTGCCACCAGCAGGGCAACCGGGACGAGGGAGACCCAGTACTTC.

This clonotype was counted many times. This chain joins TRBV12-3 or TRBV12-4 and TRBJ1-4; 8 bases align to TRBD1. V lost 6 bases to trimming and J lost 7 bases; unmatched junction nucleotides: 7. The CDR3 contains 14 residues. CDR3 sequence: CASSPTGGSEKLFF. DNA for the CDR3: TGTGCCAGCAGCCCTACAGGGGGAAGTGAAAAACTGTTTTTT.

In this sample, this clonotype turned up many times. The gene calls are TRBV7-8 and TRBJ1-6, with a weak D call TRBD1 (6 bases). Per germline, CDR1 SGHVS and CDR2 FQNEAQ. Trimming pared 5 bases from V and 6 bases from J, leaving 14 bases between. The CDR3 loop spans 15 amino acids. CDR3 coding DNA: TGTGCCAGCAGCACCGTACAGGGCCCTAATTCACCCCTCCACTTT. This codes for CASSTVQGPNSPLHF. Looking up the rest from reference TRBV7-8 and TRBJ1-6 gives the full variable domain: GAGVSQSPRYKVAKRGQDVALRCDPISGHVSLFWYQQALGQGPEFLTYFQNEAQLDKSGLPSDRFFAERPEGSVSTLKIQRTQQEDSAVYLCASSTVQGPNSPLHFGNGTRLTVT.

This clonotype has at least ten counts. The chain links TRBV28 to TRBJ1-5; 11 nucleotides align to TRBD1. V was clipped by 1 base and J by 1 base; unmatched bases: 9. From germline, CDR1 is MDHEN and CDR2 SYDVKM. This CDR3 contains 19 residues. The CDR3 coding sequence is TGTGCCAGCAGTTTATACGGGACAGGGGGGCTTCGGAGCAATCAGCCCCAGCATTTT. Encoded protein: CASSLYGTGGLRSNQPQHF. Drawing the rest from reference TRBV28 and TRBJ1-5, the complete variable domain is DVKVTQSSRYLVKRTGEKVFLECVQDMDHENMFWYRQDPGLGLRLIYFSYDVKMKEKGDIPEGYSVSREKKERFSLILESASTNQTSMYLCASSLYGTGGLRSNQPQHFGDGTRLSIL.